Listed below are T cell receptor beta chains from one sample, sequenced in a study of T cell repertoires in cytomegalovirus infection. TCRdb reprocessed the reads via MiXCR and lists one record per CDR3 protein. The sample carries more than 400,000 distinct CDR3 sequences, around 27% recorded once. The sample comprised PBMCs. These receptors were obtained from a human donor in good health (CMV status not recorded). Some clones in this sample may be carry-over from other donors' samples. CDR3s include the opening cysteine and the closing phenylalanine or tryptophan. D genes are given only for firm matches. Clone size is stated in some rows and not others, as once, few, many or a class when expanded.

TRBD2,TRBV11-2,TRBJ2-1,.,TGTGCCAGCAGCTTCTTGACTAGCGCCTACAATGAGCAGTTCTTC,CASSFLTSAYNEQFF
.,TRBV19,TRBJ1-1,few,TGTGCCAGTAGTATAGACGGCATGAACACTGAAGCTTTCTTT,CASSIDGMNTEAFF
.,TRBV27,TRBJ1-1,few,TGTGCCAGCAGTTTACGATCGTACACTGAAGCTTTCTTT,CASSLRSYTEAFF
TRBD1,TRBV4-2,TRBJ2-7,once,TGTGCCAGCAGCCAGTCGGGACAGAGAGCCTACGAGCAGTACTTC,CASSQSGQRAYEQYF
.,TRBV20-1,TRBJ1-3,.,TGCAGTGCTAGCTGGGGGGCGCGAGGAAACACCATATATTTT,CSASWGARGNTIYF
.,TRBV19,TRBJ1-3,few,TGTGCCAGTAGTATTCTTAGGACGAGCTCTGGAAACACCATATATTTT,CASSILRTSSGNTIYF
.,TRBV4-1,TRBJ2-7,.,TGCGCCAGCAGCCTCAGCATTACCTACGAGCAGTACTTC,CASSLSITYEQYF
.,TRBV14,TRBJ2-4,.,TGTGCCAGCAGCCAAGATCCCCGAAGAGGGAGTAACATTCAGTACTTC,CASSQDPRRGSNIQYF
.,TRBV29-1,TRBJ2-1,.,TGCAGCGTTGATCAAGCGGTGGGTGAGCAGTTCTTC,CSVDQAVGEQFF
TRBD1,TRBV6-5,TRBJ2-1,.,TGTGCCAGCAGCCGACCAAGGACAGGGGCGGGATACAATGAGCAGTTCTTC,CASSRPRTGAGYNEQFF
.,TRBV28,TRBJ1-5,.,TGTGCCAGCAGTTTAGATTACGGGGGCGGAAATCAGCCCCAGCATTTT,CASSLDYGGGNQPQHF